The 24 T cell receptor beta chains given below trace back to one sample, sequenced in a study of CD8 T cells in Susac syndrome. Random-hexamer reverse transcription was applied to roughly 0.45 to 1 ug RNA. One entry per CDR3 protein, called by TCRdb with MiXCR from the immunoSEQ multiplex PCR reads. The data hold roughly 80,000 distinct CDR3 sequences, with around 94% observed a single time. The source material was CD8+ T cells from PBMCs. These receptors were collected from a human donor with Susac syndrome.

The chain recombines TRBV6-6 with TRBJ1-1; weak D call: TRBD1 (5 bases). Germline V CDR1 and CDR2: MNHNY, SVGAGI (reference sequence). CDR3 length: 15 residues. Trimming left V 2 bases short and J 8 bases short, with 18 bases between. CDR3 DNA: TGTGCCAGCAGTTACGAGGCCAGGGAGACCCCCGAAGCTTTCTTT. Translated: CASSYEARETPEAFF.

The table lists this clonotype with a count of one. The chain links TRBV4-3 to TRBJ2-5; TRBD1 might be the D (6 bases). This CDR3 has 15 amino acids. Trimming pared 0 bases from V and 4 bases from J, leaving 12 bases between. In germline, CDR1 is LGHNA, CDR2 YSLEER. The CDR3 loop is CASSQERQGSETQYF. CDR3 in DNA: TGCGCCAGCAGCCAAGAACGGCAGGGGTCAGAGACCCAGTACTTC.

This chain uses TRBV2 with TRBJ2-4; perhaps TRBD2 as D (5 bases). V was clipped by 8 bases and J by 1 base, with 18 bases between them. Germline-derived CDR1 and CDR2 are SNHLY and FYNNEI. The CDR3 is made up of 16 amino acids. The CDR3 DNA reads as TGTGCCAGCCGGCGGGCCCTCGAGGTCGCCAAAAACATTCAGTACTTC. Its translation: CASRRALEVAKNIQYF.

The V call is TRBV24-1, the J call TRBJ2-3; the D gene is possibly TRBD2 (6 bases). The germline CDR1 and CDR2 sequences are KGHDR and SFDVKD. V lost 4 bases, J lost 6 bases, and 16 bases lay in between. This CDR3 contains 15 residues. This CDR3 is CATSDPDDGRDTQYF. The CDR3 DNA reads as TGTGCCACCAGTGACCCGGACGATGGGAGGGATACGCAGTATTTT.

The gene calls are TRBV9 and TRBJ1-4; perhaps TRBD1 as D (6 bases). Trimming took 4 bases from V and 8 from J, leaving 18 bases between them. The CDR3 is made up of 15 amino acids. Per germline, CDR1 SGDLS and CDR2 YYNGEE. The CDR3 region has the DNA TGTGCCAGCAGCTCGACAGGTTCGGCAAACGAAAAACTGTTTTTT. Residues: CASSSTGSANEKLFF.

J is TRBJ1-2 and V is TRBV25-1; D is unresolved. The CDR3 totals 15 residues. V was clipped by 5 bases and J by 0 bases, with 13 bases between them. CDR1 MGHDK and CDR2 SYGVNS come from the germline V gene. CDR3 sequence reads: CASSRAHGANYGYTF. The CDR3 nucleotides are TGTGCCAGCAGTAGGGCCCATGGGGCTAACTATGGCTACACCTTC.

This clonotype was recorded only once. V gene TRBV20-1 combines with J gene TRBJ2-7, with 8 bases that match TRBD1. The germline CDR1 and CDR2 sequences are DFQATT and SNEGSKA (reference sequence). After removal of 5 bases from V and 1 base from J, the junction contained 7 bases not matched to a gene. CDR3 size: 14 residues. As DNA, the CDR3 is TGCAGTGCTCCACCGACAGGGGTGTCCTACGAGCAGTACTTC. Translated, it gives CSAPPTGVSYEQYF.

J is TRBJ2-7 and V is TRBV11-2, with 7 bases lining up with TRBD2. The J segment lost 7 bases and the V segment lost 4 bases, leaving 13 bases of the junction unmatched. Germline lookup yields CDR1 SGHAT and CDR2 FQNNGV. The CDR3 is 15 residues long. The CDR3, as DNA: TGTGCCAGCAGCTCCTGGACTAGTGGGCTAGATGAGCAGTACTTC. Its protein product is CASSSWTSGLDEQYF.

The chain couples TRBV10-2 to TRBJ2-5, with D unclear. Germline assignment: CDR1 WSHSY and CDR2 SAAADI. CDR3 length: 13 amino acids. V was shortened by 7 bases and J by 1 base, with 10 bases between the two germline ends. CDR3 region: CASISSLQETQYF. Written as DNA, the CDR3 is TGCGCCAGCATTTCCTCGCTCCAAGAGACCCAGTACTTC.

The gene calls are TRBV19 and TRBJ1-5, with D unclear. The V gene's germline CDR1 is LNHDA and CDR2 SQIVND (reference sequence). This CDR3 contains 15 residues. V was clipped by 7 bases and J by 1 base, with 14 bases between them. Here the CDR3 reads CASIETEISNQPQHF. For the CDR3, the DNA is TGTGCCAGTATAGAAACAGAGATAAGCAATCAGCCCCAGCATTTT.

This sequence joins TRBV9 and TRBJ1-2; possibly TRBD1 for D (5 bases). This CDR3 spans 16 amino acids. Per germline, CDR1 SGDLS and CDR2 YYNGEE. V lost 1 base to trimming and J lost 0 bases, with 13 bases between them. The CDR3 nucleotides are TGTGCCAGCAGCGTATCCGGGACTACACCTAACTATGGCTACACCTTC. Protein product: CASSVSGTTPNYGYTF.

The V gene is TRBV12-3 or TRBV12-4, the J gene TRBJ2-7; 11 nucleotides align to TRBD2. V lost 2 bases to trimming and J lost 2 bases; unmatched junction nucleotides: 2. The CDR3 sequence is 15 residues long. CDR3 coding DNA: TGTGCCAGCAGTTTACTAGCGGGGGGAACCTACGAGCAGTACTTC. Amino acid sequence: CASSLLAGGTYEQYF.

This clonotype occurred once. The chain links TRBV6-2 or TRBV6-3 to TRBJ2-2; a weak D match, TRBD1 (6 bases). The V end was cut by 8 bases, the J end by 1 base, with 8 bases between. The germline gives CDR1 MNHEY, CDR2 SVGEGT. This CDR3 spans 13 amino acids. The CDR3 protein is CASLGQNTGELFF. CDR3 sequence (DNA): TGTGCCAGCCTGGGACAGAACACCGGGGAGCTGTTTTTT.

V is TRBV9 and J is TRBJ2-1; D is possibly TRBD1 (6 bases). The germline V gene encodes CDR1 SGDLS and CDR2 YYNGEE. The CDR3 has 14 amino acids. The germline V and J ends were trimmed by 4 bases and 2 bases, with 10 bases remaining between them. CDR3 residues: CASSPRTAYNEQFF. DNA for the CDR3: TGTGCCAGCAGCCCGAGGACAGCCTACAATGAGCAGTTCTTC.

The rearrangement links TRBV6-1 to TRBJ2-5; the match to TRBD1 covers 7 bases. Trimming at V came to 6 bases and at J to 2 bases, leaving 6 bases not matched to a gene. This CDR3 has 14 residues. Germline V lookup: CDR1 MNHNS, CDR2 SASEGT. CDR3 in DNA: TGTGCCAGCAGCGACTCGGGACAGCAAGAGACCCAGTACTTC. It is translated as CASSDSGQQETQYF.

The rearrangement links TRBV7-9 to TRBJ1-5, with TRBD1 as a possible D gene (6 bases). Germline CDR1 and CDR2: SEHNR and FQNEAQ (reference sequence). V shed 5 bases and J shed 2 bases, with 10 bases lying between them. The CDR3 loop spans 14 amino acids. In DNA form, the CDR3 reads TGTGCCAGCAGCGCCACAGGGCGCAATCAGCCCCAGCATTTT. Translating gives CASSATGRNQPQHF.

The chain carries TRBV20-1 and TRBJ2-7; D possibly uses TRBD1 or TRBD2 (5 bases each). From germline, CDR1 is DFQATT and CDR2 SNEGSKA (reference sequence). This CDR3 comprises 16 residues. V was shortened by 5 bases and J by 1 base, with 21 bases between the two germline ends. The CDR3 here is CSAQTEGRYESYEQYF. The CDR3 region has the DNA TGCAGTGCTCAGACCGAGGGGCGCTATGAATCCTACGAGCAGTACTTC.

V usage is TRBV9 and J usage is TRBJ2-3; 10 positions match TRBD2. The germline CDR1 and CDR2 sequences are SGDLS and YYNGEE. The CDR3 has 16 residues. The J segment lost 5 bases and the V segment lost 0 bases, leaving 6 bases of the junction unmatched. Here the CDR3 DNA reads TGTGCCAGCAGCGTAGAGAGCGGGGGGGCGATAGATACGCAGTATTTT. Translation gives CASSVESGGAIDTQYF.

The chain joins TRBV2 to TRBJ2-7; D may be TRBD1 (6 bases). Trimming took off 7 bases at V and 8 bases at J, with 9 bases between the two ends. Germline CDR1 and CDR2: SNHLY and FYNNEI. This CDR3 spans 10 amino acids. This chain's CDR3 is CASTGTKQYF. The DNA for the CDR3 is TGTGCCAGCACTGGGACAAAGCAGTACTTC.

V and J are TRBV9 and TRBJ2-7; D possibly corresponds to TRBD2 (5 bases). V lost 4 bases and J lost 5, with 16 bases in between. This CDR3 is built from 14 residues. From germline, CDR1 is SGDLS and CDR2 YYNGEE. CDR3 sequence (DNA): TGTGCCAGCAGCCCAAAGGATGCGAGGGACGAGCAGTACTTC. It translates to CASSPKDARDEQYF.

The chain links TRBV12-3 or TRBV12-4 to TRBJ1-5, with D uncertain. V shed 3 bases and J shed 6 bases, with 9 bases lying between them. This CDR3 has 13 residues. The CDR3 loop reads CASSFGSSQPQHF. In nucleotides, the CDR3 is TGTGCCAGCAGTTTCGGCAGTTCTCAGCCCCAGCATTTT.

This clonotype was seen a few times. The rearrangement links TRBV5-4 to TRBJ2-7; 7 bases line up with TRBD1. There are 13 residues in the CDR3. CDR1 SGHNT and CDR2 YYREEE come from the germline V gene (reference sequence). J was trimmed by 4 bases and V by 3 bases; bases with no gene match: 4. CDR3 nucleotide sequence: TGTGCCAGCAGCTCCCGGGACAGTTACGAGCAGTACTTC. Translated, it gives CASSSRDSYEQYF.

This rearrangement joins TRBV5-5 to TRBJ1-1, with 8 bases fitting TRBD1. The CDR3 spans 14 residues. After removal of 0 bases from V and 4 bases from J, the junction contained 2 bases not matched to a gene. The V gene's germline CDR1 is SGHKS and CDR2 YYEKEE (reference sequence). Here the CDR3 DNA reads TGTGCCAGCAGCTTGGACAGGGGGGGCACTGAAGCTTTCTTT. As protein: CASSLDRGGTEAFF. The full variable domain, its missing parts supplied by reference TRBV5-5 and TRBJ1-1, is DAGVTQSPTHLIKTRGQQVTLRCSPISGHKSVSWYQQVLGQGPQFIFQYYEKEERGRGNFPDRFSARQFPNYSSELNVNALLLGDSALYLCASSLDRGGTEAFFGQGTRLTVV.

The CDR3 nucleotides are TGTGCCAGCAGTGACGGGAGGGGCACAGATACGCAGTATTTT. Protein sequence: CASSDGRGTDTQYF. The chain couples TRBV6-4 to TRBJ2-3; 7 positions match TRBD2. The CDR3 covers 14 residues. The germline gives CDR1 MRHNA, CDR2 SNTAGT. The J segment lost 1 base and the V segment lost 2 bases, leaving 0 bases of the junction unmatched.